These T cell receptor beta chains were read from a single sample in a study of blood T cell repertoires in COVID-19. Generated by immunoSEQ multiplex PCR, the TCRdb table keeps only in-frame clones and is missing some. The table lists some 85,000 clones, around three quarters of them singletons. Sequenced material: peripheral blood. The origin of the receptors is a woman of 80 years or more with active or convalescent COVID-19. The CDR3 runs from the conserved cysteine through the conserved F or W. D genes are given only for firm matches. Clone size, where shown, is once, few, many, or a class for clones that have expanded.

CAWSPGGLITEAFF	TGTGCCTGGAGTCCGGGGGGGCTGATAACTGAAGCTTTCTTT	TRBV30	TRBJ1-1	NA	NA
CASSAIRQAQIQPQHF	TGCGCCAGCAGCGCCATAAGACAGGCGCAGATTCAGCCCCAGCATTTT	TRBV23-1	TRBJ1-5	NA	NA
CASSTRDRRYNEQFF	TGTGCCAGTAGTACTCGGGACAGGCGCTACAATGAGCAGTTCTTC	TRBV19	TRBJ2-1	NA	TRBD1
CASSFEGRGGYPNNEQFF	TGTGCCAGCAGCTTTGAGGGAAGGGGGGGCTATCCTAACAATGAGCAGTTCTTC	TRBV7-2	TRBJ2-1	NA	NA
CASSRGLPGELFF	TGTGCCAGCAGTAGGGGACTCCCCGGGGAGCTGTTTTTT	TRBV27	TRBJ2-2	NA	NA
CASSPTGSYSNQPQHF	TGTGCCAGCTCTCCCACAGGGAGCTATAGCAATCAGCCCCAGCATTTT	TRBV18	TRBJ1-5	NA	NA
CATRPDRESYNSPLHF	TGTGCCACAAGACCAGACAGGGAGTCGTATAATTCACCCCTCCACTTT	TRBV19	TRBJ1-6	NA	TRBD1
CASSRTGGVGYTIYF	TGTGCCAGCAGCCGGACAGGGGGCGTCGGCTACACCATATATTTT	TRBV28	TRBJ1-3	few	TRBD1
CASSLAGASGETQYF	TGCGCCAGCAGCTTGGCAGGGGCGTCAGGAGAGACCCAGTACTTC	TRBV5-1	TRBJ2-5	NA	NA
CASRDLGASGGSETQYF	TGTGCCAGTAGGGATCTTGGCGCTAGCGGGGGATCGGAGACCCAGTACTTC	TRBV19	TRBJ2-5	NA	TRBD2
CAITLDRAGGYTF	TGTGCCATCACCTTGGACAGGGCAGGAGGCTACACCTTC	TRBV10-3	TRBJ1-2	few	TRBD1
CASSFNLQGGQETQYF	TGCGCCAGCAGCTTTAACTTACAGGGGGGACAAGAGACCCAGTACTTC	TRBV5-1	TRBJ2-5	few	TRBD1
CASSPAGTSEETQYF	TGCGCCAGCAGCCCCGCCGGGACTAGCGAAGAGACCCAGTACTTC	TRBV4-3	TRBJ2-5	NA	TRBD2
CASSQEWSTGWDQPQHF	TGCGCCAGCAGCCAAGAGTGGAGTACAGGGTGGGATCAGCCCCAGCATTTT	TRBV4-3	TRBJ1-5	NA	NA
CASSQPLGYEQYF	TGTGCCAGCAGCCAGCCCCTCGGCTACGAGCAGTACTTC	TRBV14	TRBJ2-7	NA	NA
CASSQGQGFSGNTIYF	TGTGCCAGCAGCCAGGGACAGGGTTTCTCTGGAAACACCATATATTTT	TRBV14	TRBJ1-3	few	TRBD1
CASRQGAWNSPLHF	TGTGCCAGCAGACAGGGGGCGTGGAATTCACCCCTCCACTTT	TRBV28	TRBJ1-6	few	TRBD1
CASSPWATSGETQYF	TGTGCCAGCAGCCCCTGGGCGACTAGTGGTGAGACCCAGTACTTC	TRBV7-2	TRBJ2-5	NA	NA
CAISESQGGNTEAFF	TGTGCCATCAGTGAGTCGCAGGGGGGGAACACTGAAGCTTTCTTT	TRBV10-3	TRBJ1-1	few	TRBD1
CASSPQGSMNTEAFF	TGTGCCAGCTCACCTCAGGGGTCGATGAACACTGAAGCTTTCTTT	TRBV18	TRBJ1-1	NA	NA
CASSDDIGETQYF	TGTGCCAGCAGCGACGACATTGGCGAGACCCAGTACTTC	TRBV12-3/TRBV12-4	TRBJ2-5	NA	NA
CATSRGGNSPLHF	TGTGCCACCAGCAGAGGAGGTAATTCACCCCTCCACTTT	TRBV15	TRBJ1-6	few	NA
CANFPHGYTF	TGTGCCAACTTCCCCCATGGCTACACCTTC	TRBV27	TRBJ1-2	NA	NA
CASSPLETQYF	TGTGCCAGCAGCCCTTTGGAGACCCAGTACTTC	TRBV7-2	TRBJ2-5	once	NA
CASSEGGQRRNQPQHF	TGTGCCAGCAGTGAAGGAGGGCAGCGGCGCAATCAGCCCCAGCATTTT	TRBV2	TRBJ1-5	NA	NA
CASSQDFRGFQEKLFF	TGTGCCAGCAGCCAAGATTTCAGGGGCTTCCAAGAAAAACTGTTTTTT	TRBV3-1/TRBV3-2	TRBJ1-4	once	NA
CATSAAGTGANVLTF	TGTGCCACCAGTGCTGCAGGGACTGGGGCCAACGTCCTGACTTTC	TRBV24-1	TRBJ2-6	NA	NA
CASSLGQLNEQFF	TGTGCCAGCAGTCTAGGTCAATTAAATGAGCAGTTCTTC	TRBV7-2	TRBJ2-1	NA	NA
CATSIENQETQYF	TGTGCCACCAGCATCGAGAACCAAGAGACCCAGTACTTC	TRBV15	TRBJ2-5	NA	NA
CASSLQVEGGEFF	TGTGCCAGCAGCTTACAGGTAGAGGGTGGGGAGTTCTTC	TRBV7-2	TRBJ2-1	NA	NA
CASSESTGGNQPQHF	TGTGCCAGCAGTGAATCTACAGGGGGGAATCAGCCCCAGCATTTT	TRBV6-4	TRBJ1-5	once	TRBD1
CASSRGQGSTEAFF	TGCGCCAGCAGCAGGGGACAGGGGAGTACTGAAGCTTTCTTT	TRBV5-1	TRBJ1-1	NA	TRBD1
CASTGSRETQYF	TGTGCCAGCACTGGCTCACGAGAGACCCAGTACTTC	TRBV28	TRBJ2-5	NA	NA
CAEPPQETQYF	TGCGCCGAGCCGCCACAAGAGACCCAGTACTTC	TRBV5-1	TRBJ2-5	NA	NA
CASSQFGRNTEAFF	TGCGCCAGCAGCCAGTTCGGGAGGAACACTGAAGCTTTCTTT	TRBV5-1	TRBJ1-1	few	NA
CASSRSIGSSGANVLTF	TGTGCCAGCAGCCGTAGCATCGGCAGTTCTGGGGCCAACGTCCTGACTTTC	TRBV7-9	TRBJ2-6	NA	NA
CASSFSGNYGYTF	TGTGCCAGCAGTTTTTCAGGGAACTATGGCTACACCTTC	TRBV28	TRBJ1-2	once	NA
CAISDQGAYNSPLHF	TGTGCCATCAGTGATCAGGGTGCCTATAATTCACCCCTCCACTTT	TRBV10-3	TRBJ1-6	once	NA
CASRSLTAVDTF	TGTGCCAGCAGATCTTTGACAGCAGTGGACACCTTC	TRBV5-4	TRBJ1-2	NA	NA
CASSGGREPGEQYF	TGTGCCAGCAGTGGAGGCCGTGAGCCCGGCGAGCAGTACTTC	TRBV2	TRBJ2-7	few	NA
CASSGTGGVGETQYF	TGCGCCAGCAGCGGGACAGGGGGAGTTGGGGAGACCCAGTACTTC	TRBV5-1	TRBJ2-5	NA	TRBD1
CASSLIGTERSYEQYF	TGTGCCAGCAGCTTGATTGGGACAGAGCGATCCTACGAGCAGTACTTC	TRBV5-8	TRBJ2-7	NA	TRBD1
CATQGAEETQYF	TGTGCCACACAGGGGGCGGAAGAGACCCAGTACTTC	TRBV15	TRBJ2-5	NA	TRBD1
CASSLTGVKNSPLHF	TGTGCCAGCAGCTTAACGGGAGTCAAGAATTCACCCCTCCACTTT	TRBV7-8	TRBJ1-6	NA	NA
CASSSAGAYNEQFF	TGCGCCAGCAGCTCCGCAGGGGCCTACAATGAGCAGTTCTTC	TRBV5-1	TRBJ2-1	NA	NA
CASTLDRGKETQYF	TGTGCCAGCACCCTCGACAGGGGGAAGGAGACCCAGTACTTC	TRBV6-5	TRBJ2-5	NA	TRBD1
CASSWTSLSYNEQFF	TGTGCCAGCAGTTGGACTAGCCTCTCCTACAATGAGCAGTTCTTC	TRBV6-5	TRBJ2-1	NA	TRBD2
CASILDRGDTGELFF	TGTGCCAGCATTCTTGACAGGGGGGACACCGGGGAGCTGTTTTTT	TRBV6-5	TRBJ2-2	NA	TRBD1
CASSSQGFEQYF	TGTGCCAGCAGCTCCCAGGGGTTCGAGCAGTACTTC	TRBV7-2	TRBJ2-7	NA	NA
CASTPGQGGMETQYF	TGCGCCAGCACACCGGGACAGGGGGGCATGGAGACCCAGTACTTC	TRBV5-1	TRBJ2-5	NA	TRBD1
CASSPTSRIHAEAFF	TGTGCCAGTAGTCCTACCTCTAGAATTCACGCTGAAGCTTTCTTT	TRBV19	TRBJ1-1	NA	NA
CASSLAVGTKKETQYF	TGCGCCAGCAGCTTGGCTGTAGGGACAAAAAAAGAGACCCAGTACTTC	TRBV5-1	TRBJ2-5	NA	NA
CASSPGQWVYGYTF	TGTGCCAGTAGTCCGGGACAGTGGGTCTATGGCTACACCTTC	TRBV19	TRBJ1-2	NA	TRBD1
CAISVGGAGANVLTF	TGTGCCATCAGTGTCGGGGGAGCTGGGGCCAACGTCCTGACTTTC	TRBV10-3	TRBJ2-6	NA	NA
CASSQVASGGLYEQYF	TGTGCCAGCAGCCAAGTCGCTAGCGGGGGGCTCTACGAGCAGTACTTC	TRBV14	TRBJ2-7	NA	TRBD2